A single sample gave rise to the 5 T cell receptor beta chains below, sequenced in a study of shared clonotypes between healthy human individuals. This table comes from immunoSEQ multiplex PCR, and its TCRdb copy is limited to in-frame clones, with some not included. The sample has about 190,000 clones; roughly 70% are singletons. Sequencing was carried out using memory CD4+ T cells sorted from blood. The sample's subset: CD45RA-negative fraction. The receptors were gathered from a man aged 30 to 45 in good health.

The chain is built from TRBV15 and TRBJ1-1; D possibly corresponds to TRBD1 (6 bases). Per germline, CDR1 LNHNV and CDR2 YYDKDF (reference sequence). The V and J ends lost 1 base and 4 bases respectively, with 7 bases between them. This CDR3 is 13 amino acids long. The CDR3 coding sequence is TGTGCCACCAGCAGAGCACAGGGCACTGAAGCTTTCTTT. It specifies CATSRAQGTEAFF.

The table lists this clone with a few counts. The gene calls are TRBV5-1 and TRBJ2-7; TRBD2 aligns across 13 bases. V dropped 0 bases and J dropped 6; count of bases not matched to a gene: 6. Germline values: CDR1 SGHRS, CDR2 YFSETQ. This CDR3 has 16 residues. The CDR3 DNA reads TGCGCCAGCAGCTTGGATACTGGACTAGCGGGAGCCGAGCAGTACTTC. Residues: CASSLDTGLAGAEQYF.

V and J are TRBV19 and TRBJ2-3; the match to TRBD1 covers 8 bases. The CDR3 covers 14 residues. Looked up from germline, CDR1 is LNHDA and CDR2 is SQIVND (reference sequence). The ends lost 5 bases at V and 5 bases at J; junction bases unmatched: 6. The CDR3 bases are TGTGCCAGTAGTCGGACAGGGTCGGAAGATACGCAGTATTTT. Its translation is CASSRTGSEDTQYF.

J is TRBJ2-5 and V is TRBV28, with 8 positions matching TRBD2. The ends lost 2 bases at V and 2 bases at J; junction bases unmatched: 4. This CDR3 has 15 amino acids. Germline CDR1 is MDHEN and CDR2 is SYDVKM. The CDR3 nucleotides are TGTGCCAGCAGTTTAATAGCGGGAATACAAGAGACCCAGTACTTC. It translates to CASSLIAGIQETQYF.

The chain is built from TRBV5-4 and TRBJ2-7, with D possibly called TRBD1 or TRBD2 (5 bases each). The germline V gene has CDR1 SGHNT and CDR2 YYREEE (reference sequence). The V and J ends lost 0 bases and 2 bases respectively, with 12 bases between them. CDR3 size: 15 residues. In nucleotides, the CDR3 is TGTGCCAGCAGCTTGGACGAGGGGAGCACCTACGAGCAGTACTTC. It translates to CASSLDEGSTYEQYF.